Following are 27 T cell receptor beta chains from one sample sequenced in a study of cytotoxic CD8 clonotypes in ibrutinib-treated CLL. The table came from immunoSEQ multiplex PCR; TCRdb's copy has only in-frame clones and leaves some out. The sample shows tens of thousands of clones, just under 70% of them seen only once. Here the sequenced sample was PBMCs, taken after 24 months of ibrutinib treatment. These receptors were taken from a human donor with chronic lymphocytic leukemia.

The chain joins TRBV18 to TRBJ2-5; D remains unclear. V was trimmed by 3 bases and J by 9 bases, leaving 14 bases between them. CDR1 is KGHSH, CDR2 LQKENI, per germline. CDR3 length: 13 amino acids. CDR3 sequence: CASSPGGSSAQYF. CDR3 bases: TGTGCCAGCTCACCGGGTGGGTCCAGTGCCCAGTACTTC.

The rearrangement uses TRBV30 and TRBJ2-5, with 8 bases fitting TRBD1. Losses at the gene ends were 5 bases for V and 4 bases for J; bases not matched to a gene: 9. Per germline, CDR1 GTSNPN and CDR2 SVGIG (reference sequence). This CDR3 comprises 14 residues. The CDR3 region is CAWGGGQGRETQYF. Written as DNA, the CDR3 is TGTGCCTGGGGGGGAGGACAGGGACGAGAGACCCAGTACTTC.

This chain connects TRBV5-6 to TRBJ1-4, with TRBD1 matching 9 bases. Germline V gene sequence: CDR1 SGHDT, CDR2 YYEEEE. The ends lost 3 bases at V and 6 bases at J; junction bases unmatched: 15. The CDR3 extends over 18 amino acids. The CDR3 nucleotides are TGTGCCAGCAGCTCCGGGACAGGGTTTCCAACTACTTATGAAAAACTGTTTTTT. It translates to CASSSGTGFPTTYEKLFF.

The chain joins TRBV19 to TRBJ1-2, with 9 bases identical to TRBD1. From germline, CDR1 is LNHDA and CDR2 SQIVND (reference sequence). This CDR3 region has 16 residues. Unmatched junction bases numbered 9, after V lost 6 bases and J lost 1 base. CDR3 in amino acids: CASSPGQGGVNYGYTF. In DNA, the CDR3 is TGTGCCAGTAGCCCGGGACAGGGTGGGGTTAACTATGGCTACACCTTC.

The chain has TRBV5-1 and TRBJ1-4, with unresolved D. Germline V lookup: CDR1 SGHRS, CDR2 YFSETQ. Trimming cost V 4 bases and J 0 bases, with 10 bases left between them. The CDR3 is 15 residues long. The CDR3 protein is CASSPRVATNEKLFF. The CDR3 bases are TGCGCCAGCAGCCCACGCGTGGCAACTAATGAAAAACTGTTTTTT.

This chain links TRBV7-8 with TRBJ1-1; possibly TRBD1 for D (6 bases). CDR1 and CDR2 from the germline V gene are SGHVS and FQNEAQ. V was cut by 0 bases and J by 10 bases, with 12 bases left in between. CDR3 length: 13 amino acids. The CDR3 nucleotides are TGTGCCAGCAGCTTAGCCGGACAGCTGGGAGCTTTCTTT. Translating it yields CASSLAGQLGAFF.

The CDR3 coding sequence is TGTGCCAGCAGCCTGACACTAGGAGCTGGAAACACCATATATTTT. Protein: CASSLTLGAGNTIYF. This rearrangement joins TRBV5-4 to TRBJ1-3, with unresolved D. V dropped 4 bases and J dropped 2 bases, with 13 bases sitting between them. CDR1 is SGHNT and CDR2 is YYREEE in the germline V gene (reference sequence). The CDR3 length is 15 residues.

The chain uses TRBV11-2 and TRBJ2-5; the match to TRBD2 covers 11 bases. V lost 2 bases to trimming and J lost 3 bases; unmatched junction nucleotides: 5. The CDR3 is made up of 16 amino acids. Germline CDR1 reads SGHAT; CDR2 reads FQNNGV. The CDR3 is CASSLMASGGKETQYF. CDR3 DNA: TGTGCCAGCAGCTTAATGGCTAGCGGGGGGAAAGAGACCCAGTACTTC.

This clone was recorded a few times. Other DNA sequences of this sample code for an identical CDR3. The chain is built from TRBV19 and TRBJ1-1; D ambiguous. This CDR3 spans 10 amino acids. The germline V gene encodes CDR1 LNHDA and CDR2 SQIVND (reference sequence). Deletions cut 6 bases from V and 4 bases from J, with 3 bases between. CDR3 protein: CASSGTEAFF. CDR3 coding DNA: TGTGCCAGTAGCGGCACTGAAGCTTTCTTT.

CDR3 in DNA: TGTGCCAGCAGCGGACTAGACAGGGGCCACTTCATGAACACTGAAGCTTTCTTT. Protein product: CASSGLDRGHFMNTEAFF. The chain combines TRBV5-6 with TRBJ1-1; 8 bases are a match to TRBD1. The CDR3 has 18 residues. The V gene's germline CDR1 is SGHDT and CDR2 YYEEEE. J was trimmed by 0 bases and V by 4 bases; bases with no gene match: 14.

The rearrangement uses TRBV27 and TRBJ2-7; D is unclear. The CDR3 loop spans 13 amino acids. The germline V and J ends were trimmed by 1 base and 11 bases, with 15 bases remaining between them. Germline lookup yields CDR1 MNHEY and CDR2 SMNVEV (reference sequence). CDR3 bases: TGTGCCAGCAGTTTATTGGACCGACGAATTGAGTACTTC. It is translated as CASSLLDRRIEYF.

V usage is TRBV27 and J usage is TRBJ1-5, with D hard to call. V was clipped by 3 bases and J by 2 bases, with 20 bases between them. This CDR3 is 18 amino acids long. CDR1 and CDR2 from the germline V gene are MNHEY and SMNVEV (reference sequence). For the CDR3, the DNA is TGTGCCAGCAGTTTCCTCATGGGGAAAAAGCTTGGCAATCAGCCCCAGCATTTT. Protein product: CASSFLMGKKLGNQPQHF.

The chain recombines TRBV6-6 with TRBJ1-1; 10 positions agree with TRBD1. The CDR3 is 15 residues long. Germline V gene lookup returns CDR1 MNHNY and CDR2 SVGAGI (reference sequence). J lost 6 bases, V lost 0 bases, and 4 bases had no gene match. In DNA form, the CDR3 reads TGTGCCAGCAGTTACTCTGGGACAGGGGTCGCTGAAGCTTTCTTT. Translated: CASSYSGTGVAEAFF.

This clone was found once. V gene TRBV2 combines with J gene TRBJ1-5; D may be TRBD1 (6 bases). V lost 8 bases and J 1 base, leaving 15 bases between the germline ends. This CDR3 region has 15 residues. Looked up from germline, CDR1 is SNHLY and CDR2 is FYNNEI. The CDR3 region has the DNA TGTGCCAGCCACAGGGAAGGAAGAAGCAATCAGCCCCAGCATTTT. It yields the protein CASHREGRSNQPQHF.

The chain carries TRBV18 and TRBJ1-4; perhaps TRBD1 as D (6 bases). Germline CDR1 is KGHSH and CDR2 is LQKENI. The CDR3 spans 12 residues. V was clipped by 2 bases and J by 8 bases, with 6 bases between them. The CDR3 region has the DNA TGTGCCAGCTCACCAAGGGGGGAAAAACTGTTTTTT. It specifies CASSPRGEKLFF.

The chain combines TRBV10-2 with TRBJ2-7, with 11 positions matching TRBD1. This CDR3 comprises 15 residues. V gave up 6 bases and J gave up 5 bases; unmatched junction bases: 9. Germline loops: CDR1 WSHSY, CDR2 SAAADI. For the CDR3, the DNA is TGCGCCAGCAGGAAAGCCGGGACAGGGGGAAACGAGCAGTACTTC. The encoded protein is CASRKAGTGGNEQYF.

The chain uses TRBV20-1 and TRBJ2-7; D not resolved. CDR3 length: 11 amino acids. The V end lost 2 bases, the J end lost 3 bases, and 5 bases lay between the germline ends. Germline V gene sequence: CDR1 DFQATT, CDR2 SNEGSKA (reference sequence). The CDR3 protein is CSARMYYEQYF. The CDR3 DNA follows: TGCAGTGCTAGAATGTACTACGAGCAGTACTTC.

The chain is built from TRBV27 and TRBJ1-2; D is perhaps TRBD1 (6 bases). This CDR3 region has 14 residues. Trimming took 2 bases from V and 4 from J, leaving 11 bases between them. Germline V lookup: CDR1 MNHEY, CDR2 SMNVEV (reference sequence). CDR3 in amino acids: CASSLAGAGYGYTF. The CDR3 nucleotides are TGTGCCAGCAGTTTAGCGGGGGCAGGCTATGGCTACACCTTC.

This clone was seen a handful of times. CDR3 nucleotides: TGTGCCAGTAGTTGGCGGAGGGCTGGGGGAAAACTGTTTTTT. Its protein is CASSWRRAGGKLFF. The chain carries TRBV19 and TRBJ1-4, with D perhaps matching TRBD1 (5 bases). CDR1 is LNHDA, CDR2 SQIVND, per germline (reference sequence). This CDR3 spans 14 amino acids. The ends were cut back, 5 bases at V and 10 bases at J, with 17 bases in the middle.

The V and J genes are TRBV4-2 and TRBJ1-4; TRBD1 is a possible D gene (6 bases). The CDR3 spans 15 residues. The germline V and J ends were trimmed by 4 bases and 6 bases, with 15 bases remaining between them. CDR1 LGHNA and CDR2 YNFKEQ come from the germline V gene. The CDR3 is CASSPTGTPDEKLFF. DNA of the CDR3: TGTGCCAGCAGCCCGACCGGGACACCGGATGAAAAACTGTTTTTT.

The rearrangement uses TRBV7-6 and TRBJ2-7, with D perhaps matching TRBD1 (6 bases). The CDR3 spans 15 residues. Deletions cut 5 bases from V and 0 bases from J, with 14 bases between. Per germline, CDR1 SGHVS and CDR2 FNYEAQ. The CDR3 nucleotides read TGTGCCAGCAGCCCGGGCAGGGGAAGCTCCTACGAGCAGTACTTC. This translates into CASSPGRGSSYEQYF.

This clone was seen a handful of times. The rearrangement joins TRBV14 to TRBJ1-1, with 7 bases that match TRBD1. Trimming cost V 4 bases and J 4 bases; bases outside gene matches: 6. Germline CDR1 is SGHDN and CDR2 is FVKESK. The CDR3 runs to 14 residues. The CDR3 coding sequence is TGTGCCAGCAGCCCCTACAGGGGATTCACTGAAGCTTTCTTT. Translating it yields CASSPYRGFTEAFF. The complete variable domain, with remaining parts taken from reference TRBV14 and TRBJ1-1, reads EAGVTQFPSHSVIEKGQTVTLRCDPISGHDNLYWYRRVMGKEIKFLLHFVKESKQDESGMPNNRFLAERTGGTYSTLKVQPAELEDSGVYFCASSPYRGFTEAFFGQGTRLTVV.

This sequence joins TRBV10-3 and TRBJ2-7; no reliable D call. Trimming took 0 bases from V and 3 from J, leaving 9 bases between them. In germline, CDR1 is ENHRY, CDR2 SYGVKD. CDR3 length equals 14 residues. The DNA of the CDR3 is TGTGCCATCAGTGAGTCCGGCAGCCTCTACGAGCAGTACTTC. It encodes CAISESGSLYEQYF.

V gene TRBV6-5 combines with J gene TRBJ1-1, with TRBD1 matching over 9 bases. V gave up 6 bases and J gave up 6 bases; unmatched junction bases: 5. The CDR3 length is 13 residues. The germline V gene has CDR1 MNHEY and CDR2 SVGAGI. CDR3 coding DNA: TGTGCCAGCAGGCCACAGGGGGCGCCTGAAGCTTTCTTT. Its protein is CASRPQGAPEAFF.

The rearrangement links TRBV19 to TRBJ1-2; D is unresolved. Germline assignment: CDR1 LNHDA and CDR2 SQIVND (reference sequence). Trimming stripped 10 bases from V and 2 bases from J, with 11 bases between. The CDR3 spans 12 residues. The CDR3: CATKQQNYGYTF. The CDR3, as DNA: TGTGCCACCAAGCAGCAGAACTATGGCTACACCTTC.

There are a few counts of this clone. V usage is TRBV11-2 and J usage is TRBJ2-2, with TRBD2 matching 7 bases. This CDR3 comprises 15 residues. Trimming cost V 6 bases and J 4 bases; bases outside gene matches: 8. The germline V gene has CDR1 SGHAT and CDR2 FQNNGV. The CDR3 coding sequence is TGTGCCAGCAGTTTAAGGGACTATTCCACCGGGGAGCTGTTTTTT. Translating gives CASSLRDYSTGELFF.

This clone appeared once. V and J are TRBV7-9 and TRBJ1-2; D is undetermined. The CDR3 spans 14 residues. Germline V CDR1 and CDR2: SEHNR, FQNEAQ (reference sequence). The V gene lost 4 bases and the J gene lost 8 bases, with 17 bases spanning the gap. The CDR3 DNA follows: TGTGCCAGCAGCTCCCCGGGGATGGGTCGAGGCTACACCTTC. It yields the protein CASSSPGMGRGYTF.